These 24 T cell receptor beta chains were sequenced from one sample in a study of blood T cell repertoires in COVID-19 (dated by TCRdb to 2018 to 2020). The library was prepared using the immunoSEQ multiplex PCR assay. The clones in this table, taken by TCRdb from immuneACCESS, are in-frame only. Not every clone is retained; where verified, under half of the shortfall comes from an unresolved V gene, and the cause of the rest is unknown. The sample profile shows a few hundred thousand clones; 86% of them were found once. The ten largest clones take up approximately 14% of the sample. The sequenced sample consisted of peripheral blood. Receptors originate from a woman between 65 and 79 years old with COVID-19, enrolled during active disease.

The chain uses TRBV9 and TRBJ1-4; 7 nucleotides agree with TRBD1. The V gene's germline CDR1 is SGDLS and CDR2 YYNGEE. The trim removed 4 bases at V and 3 bases at J, leaving 6 bases unmatched. There are 15 residues in the CDR3. CDR3 DNA: TGTGCCAGCAGCCCCAAGGGGGCCCCTAATGAAAAACTGTTTTTT. Translated, it gives CASSPKGAPNEKLFF.

This clone was found once. The chain links TRBV28 to TRBJ1-6; D is perhaps TRBD1 (5 bases). The CDR3 runs to 14 residues. Germline V gene sequence: CDR1 MDHEN, CDR2 SYDVKM. With 3 bases removed from V and 10 bases from J, the gap between germline ends came to 13 bases. The CDR3 loop is CASSLGGVGSPLHF. As DNA, the CDR3 is TGTGCCAGCAGTTTGGGAGGGGTGGGGTCACCCCTCCACTTT.

This clone appeared once. J is TRBJ1-1 and V is TRBV11-2; 8 nucleotides agree with TRBD1. This CDR3 has 15 residues. J lost 7 bases, V lost 5 bases, and 12 bases had no gene match. Germline V gene sequence: CDR1 SGHAT, CDR2 FQNNGV. CDR3 region: CASSPSLGQGGEAFF. The DNA for the CDR3 is TGTGCCAGCAGCCCCTCTCTCGGACAGGGTGGTGAAGCTTTCTTT.

As DNA, the CDR3 is TGTGCCAGCAGCACCCGGGACACGGGCTATGGCTACACCTTC. This translates into CASSTRDTGYGYTF. This sequence joins TRBV9 and TRBJ1-2; TRBD1 might be the D (6 bases). Germline V lookup: CDR1 SGDLS, CDR2 YYNGEE. The CDR3 extends over 14 amino acids. V was trimmed by 4 bases and J by 4 bases, leaving 14 bases between them.

The chain employs TRBV19 and TRBJ2-3, with TRBD1 identical over 7 bases. V shed 5 bases, J shed 6 bases, and the junction held 5 bases outside the gene matches. Looked up from germline, CDR1 is LNHDA and CDR2 is SQIVND (reference sequence). CDR3 length: 13 residues. This CDR3 reads CASSVTGADTQYF. The CDR3 bases are TGTGCCAGTAGTGTTACAGGGGCCGATACGCAGTATTTT.

The chain joins TRBV28 to TRBJ1-4; D is unclear. Looked up from germline, CDR1 is MDHEN and CDR2 is SYDVKM. The CDR3 extends over 14 amino acids. Trimming removed 5 bases from V and 2 bases from J, with 9 bases in between. The CDR3 nucleotides are TGTGCCAGCAGTCCTCTACAGACTAATGAAAAACTGTTTTTT. Amino acid sequence: CASSPLQTNEKLFF.

This clone was seen a single time. The chain links TRBV28 to TRBJ2-5; 8 positions agree with TRBD1. CDR3 length: 14 amino acids. Trimming removed 5 bases from V and 5 bases from J; junction bases left unmatched: 7. Per germline, CDR1 MDHEN and CDR2 SYDVKM. CDR3 sequence reads: CASSRGQGWETQYF. CDR3 sequence (DNA): TGTGCCAGCAGTAGAGGACAGGGATGGGAGACCCAGTACTTC.

The V gene is TRBV12-3 or TRBV12-4, the J gene TRBJ1-2; D gene unclear. The CDR3 runs to 11 residues. V was clipped by 9 bases and J by 3 bases, with 8 bases between them. DNA of the CDR3: TGTGCCAGTCAGTCCTACTATGGCTACACCTTC. Protein: CASQSYYGYTF.

To note about this clone: Distinct nucleotide sequences in the sample also encode this CDR3. CDR3 in amino acids: CATSGPNTEAFF. The DNA for the CDR3 is TGTGCCACCTCAGGGCCGAACACTGAAGCTTTCTTT. This chain connects TRBV24-1 to TRBJ1-1; possible D gene TRBD1, 5 bases. Germline CDR1 and CDR2: KGHDR and SFDVKD. Trimming took 9 bases from V and 1 from J, leaving 8 bases between them. CDR3 length: 12 residues.

This rearrangement joins TRBV5-3 to TRBJ2-2; 10 bases agree with TRBD2. TRBV5-3 is an ORF, and what it does is uncertain. The CDR3 consists of 15 residues. V shed 4 bases and J 5 bases; nucleotides not matched to a gene: 5. CDR3 sequence: CARSAGTSETGELFF. In DNA form, the CDR3 reads TGTGCCAGAAGCGCCGGGACTAGCGAGACCGGGGAGCTGTTTTTT.

V is TRBV5-6 and J is TRBJ2-1, with 9 bases fitting TRBD2. Looked up from germline, CDR1 is SGHDT and CDR2 is YYEEEE. This CDR3 contains 14 residues. After removal of 2 bases from V and 10 bases from J, the junction contained 7 bases not matched to a gene. Here the CDR3 reads CASSFLAGTGEQFF. DNA of the CDR3: TGTGCCAGCAGCTTTCTAGCGGGGACGGGAGAGCAGTTCTTC.

This sequence joins TRBV27 and TRBJ1-1; maybe TRBD1 (5 bases). With 6 bases removed from V and 7 bases from J, the gap between germline ends came to 18 bases. Germline assignment: CDR1 MNHEY and CDR2 SMNVEV (reference sequence). This CDR3 comprises 14 residues. The CDR3, as DNA: TGTGCCAGCAGACCTCGGACCATTAGGGGTGAAGCTTTCTTT. This encodes CASRPRTIRGEAFF.

The rearrangement joins TRBV5-1 to TRBJ2-5, with TRBD1 identical over 8 bases. Germline CDR1 is SGHRS and CDR2 is YFSETQ. The V gene end was trimmed by 8 bases and the J gene end by 1 base; junction bases not matched to a gene: 10. This CDR3 has 15 residues. The CDR3 DNA follows: TGCGCCAGTCAGACAGGGGATGTGGGCCAAGAGACCCAGTACTTC. It is translated as CASQTGDVGQETQYF. Based on the CDR3 plus reference TRBV5-1 and TRBJ2-5, the full variable domain is KAGVTQTPRYLIKTRGQQVTLSCSPISGHRSVSWYQQTPGQGLQFLFEYFSETQRNKGNFPGRFSGRQFSNSRSEMNVSTLELGDSALYLCASQTGDVGQETQYFGPGTRLLVL.

The gene calls are TRBV12-3 or TRBV12-4 and TRBJ2-1, with 8 nucleotides matching TRBD2. Trimming cost V 0 bases and J 10 bases; bases outside gene matches: 2. The length of the CDR3 is 13 residues. CDR3 sequence (DNA): TGTGCCAGCAGTTTAGCGATAGCGGGGGAGCAGTTCTTC. It yields the protein CASSLAIAGEQFF.

V is TRBV5-1 and J is TRBJ2-3; D is perhaps TRBD2 (7 bases). The CDR3 spans 15 residues. Germline V lookup: CDR1 SGHRS, CDR2 YFSETQ. The ends were cut back, 6 bases at V and 2 bases at J, with 16 bases in the middle. The CDR3 sequence is CASKMAGATTDTQYF. Written as DNA, the CDR3 is TGCGCCAGCAAAATGGCGGGGGCGACCACAGATACGCAGTATTTT.

The V and J genes are TRBV28 and TRBJ1-2; 7 bases map to TRBD1. V shed 7 bases, J shed 6 bases, and the junction held 14 bases outside the gene matches. Germline lookup yields CDR1 MDHEN and CDR2 SYDVKM. CDR3 length: 15 amino acids. CDR3 DNA sequence: TGTGCCAGCACCCCATCCGGGACAGCCCTTGATGGCTACACCTTC. Translating it yields CASTPSGTALDGYTF.

The chain combines TRBV2 with TRBJ2-1; D uncertain. V dropped 4 bases and J dropped 5 bases, with 12 bases sitting between them. This CDR3 has 14 residues. Germline assignment: CDR1 SNHLY and CDR2 FYNNEI. The CDR3 coding sequence is TGTGCCAGCAGTGTTGTACTTCCGCACAATGAGCAGTTCTTC. The encoded protein is CASSVVLPHNEQFF. The full variable domain, in which reference TRBV2 and TRBJ2-1 provide the parts outside the CDR3, is EPEVTQTPSHQVTQMGQEVILRCVPISNHLYFYWYRQILGQKVEFLVSFYNNEISEKSEIFDDQFSVERPDGSNFTLKIRSTKLEDSAMYFCASSVVLPHNEQFFGPGTRLTVL.

This clone was counted at least ten times. The CDR3 is CASSLNSGGGLVETQYF. CDR3 DNA sequence: TGCGCCAGCAGCCTAAATAGCGGGGGAGGCCTTGTGGAGACCCAGTACTTC. The chain couples TRBV4-1 to TRBJ2-5; 9 positions match TRBD2. CDR1 and CDR2 from the germline V gene are MGHRA and YSYEKL. The CDR3 spans 17 residues. J lost 5 bases, V lost 4 bases, and 14 bases had no gene match.

This sequence joins TRBV19 and TRBJ1-6; 12 bases are a match to TRBD1. Germline V lookup: CDR1 LNHDA, CDR2 SQIVND (reference sequence). The CDR3 covers 17 residues. J gave up 5 bases and V 1 base, and 3 bases lay outside the gene matches. CDR3: CASSIAGTGGNNSPLHF. In nucleotides, the CDR3 is TGTGCCAGTAGTATAGCCGGGACAGGGGGCAATAATTCACCCCTCCACTTT.

The genes are TRBV9 and TRBJ2-5; 7 positions agree with TRBD2. V lost 0 bases, J lost 5 bases, and 7 bases stayed unmatched. The germline gives CDR1 SGDLS, CDR2 YYNGEE. The CDR3 consists of 15 residues. In DNA form, the CDR3 reads TGTGCCAGCAGCGTAGCCGGACTGGGGGGGGAGACCCAGTACTTC. Amino acid sequence: CASSVAGLGGETQYF.

The chain joins TRBV19 to TRBJ1-2; D ambiguous. From germline, CDR1 is LNHDA and CDR2 SQIVND (reference sequence). Between the trimmed V and J ends, which lost 2 bases and 5 bases, there was a span of 12 bases. The CDR3 covers 14 residues. CDR3 residues: CASSINSNLYGYTF. The CDR3 DNA is TGTGCCAGTAGTATAAACAGCAACCTTTATGGCTACACCTTC.

The chain's CDR3 is CASSEDRGGEAFF. The CDR3, as DNA: TGTGCCAGCAGCGAAGACAGGGGGGGAGAAGCTTTCTTT. The chain recombines TRBV11-2 with TRBJ1-1, with 9 bases that match TRBD1. The CDR3 spans 13 residues. J gave up 8 bases and V 5 bases, and 6 bases lay outside the gene matches. CDR1 is SGHAT, CDR2 FQNNGV, per germline.

The V call is TRBV6-5, the J call TRBJ1-1, with 9 bases identical to TRBD1. The CDR3 length is 16 residues. V dropped 2 bases and J dropped 1; count of bases not matched to a gene: 5. CDR1 and CDR2 from the germline V gene are MNHEY and SVGAGI. This chain's CDR3 is CASSYKADRGNTEAFF. As DNA, the CDR3 is TGTGCCAGCAGTTACAAGGCGGACAGGGGGAACACTGAAGCTTTCTTT.

The chain is built from TRBV27 and TRBJ1-6; TRBD1 aligns across 7 bases. The CDR3 has 15 residues. CDR1 and CDR2 (germline): MNHEY, SMNVEV (reference sequence). Germline trimming cut 4 bases from V and 4 bases from J; bases unmatched to any gene: 4. The CDR3, as DNA: TGTGCCAGCAGTTCCCGGACAGGTTATAATTCACCCCTCCACTTT. Translation gives CASSSRTGYNSPLHF.